This TCR beta chain stems from a study of CD8+CD57+ T cells in acquired aplastic anemia. At the level of the study: Across the sorted CD4+ and CD8+ cells, DNA amounts averaged 3.2 ug.

TCR beta VDJ combinations and CDR3 sequences were profiled from genomic DNA. TCRdb re-analysed the reads in MiXCR, keeping a single row per CDR3 protein. The table includes about half a million distinct CDR3 sequences, roughly 34% detected once. On this clonotype: Its antigen is unidentified. The CDR3 carries no conserved terminal phenylalanine or tryptophan, so it likely arises from a read error.

General observations from the study: The CD8+ Simpson's diversity of patients and controls was not significantly different.

The CDR3 is 17 amino acids. In patients chosen for sequencing, flow cytometry had shown CD8+CD57+ cell expansion. Severe acquired aplastic anemia was present in every patient. The V and J genes are TRBV12-3 or TRBV12-4 and TRBJ2-5; 9 bases are a match to TRBD1. TRBJ2-4 explains the end of the DNA better; the J call may be wrong. This TCR was recovered from a human donor with aplastic anemia. The sequenced sample was sorted CD4+, CD8+, or CD8+CD57+ T cells (not recorded which) from PBMCs. The CDR3: CASRPRTGVRAKNIQYS. Written as DNA, the CDR3 is TGTGCCAGCAGACCGAGGACAGGGGTGAGGGCCAAAAACATTCAGTACTCC.